This is a list of T cell receptor beta chains from one sample in a study of response to subunit inactivated influenza vaccine. In TCRdb, the RT-PCR reads were re-called with MiXCR into one record per CDR3 protein. Here the sample spans about half a million distinct CDR3 sequences, 11% being singletons. The sample in question was PBMCs from blood, obtained roughly 45 days after vaccination. These receptors originate from a man aged 50-60 years who received an inactivated influenza vaccine. CDR3s include the opening cysteine and the closing phenylalanine or tryptophan. The D gene is left open where the match is weak. Size is stated for part of the rows, as once, few or many counts, or as a class when the clone is expanded.

v_call,j_call,d_call,clone_size,cdr3_nt,cdr3_aa
TRBV20-1,TRBJ2-3,.,few,TGCAGTGCACTCCCTTCTCTCGACGCCGGGAACACAGATACGCAGTATTTT,CSALPSLDAGNTDTQYF
TRBV28,TRBJ2-7,.,few,TGTGCCAGCACCGGGCCTCACTCCTACGAGCAGTACTTC,CASTGPHSYEQYF
TRBV7-9,TRBJ2-1,TRBD2,few,TGTGCCAGCAGCTTACTGTTAGCGGGTCCCCAGGAGCAGTTCTTC,CASSLLLAGPQEQFF
TRBV25-1,TRBJ1-2,TRBD1,.,TGTGCCAGCAGTCCCGACAGGGATGGGGGCTACACCTTC,CASSPDRDGGYTF
TRBV7-2,TRBJ1-2,TRBD1,few,TGTGCCAGCAGCTTAAGTACAGGGGTGGGCTATGGCTACACCTTC,CASSLSTGVGYGYTF
TRBV5-1,TRBJ2-3,.,few,TGCGCCAGCAGCTTGACCTCAGGGTCAGATACGCAGTATTTT,CASSLTSGSDTQYF
TRBV12-3/TRBV12-4,TRBJ2-7,.,.,TGTGCCAGCAGACGGACGTCGAGCTTCGAGCAGTACTTC,CASRRTSSFEQYF
TRBV27,TRBJ2-7,TRBD1,.,TGTGCCAGCAGACACACCCGGGACAGGGGTAGCGAGCAGTACTTC,CASRHTRDRGSEQYF
TRBV28,TRBJ2-7,.,.,TGTGCCAGCAGTTTATCTGGGTTCGGGGGCGAGCAGTACTTC,CASSLSGFGGEQYF
TRBV29-1,TRBJ2-7,TRBD1,.,TGCAGCGTCGTTCCCGGGACAGTCTACGAGCAGTACTTC,CSVVPGTVYEQYF
TRBV29-1,TRBJ2-3,.,many,TGCAGCGTCCCCGGACGGCTCACAGATACGCAGTATTTT,CSVPGRLTDTQYF
TRBV2,TRBJ2-7,.,.,TGTGCCAGCCTAGCGCACTCCTACGAGCAGTACTTC,CASLAHSYEQYF
TRBV12-3/TRBV12-4,TRBJ1-5,.,many,TGTGCCAGCAGTTCCCCGACAATCAGCAATCAGCCCCAGCATTTT,CASSSPTISNQPQHF
TRBV12-3/TRBV12-4,TRBJ1-2,TRBD1,few,TGTGCCAGCAGTTTAGCGCTCGGGCAGGGGGTAGGCTACACCTTC,CASSLALGQGVGYTF
TRBV20-1,TRBJ2-3,TRBD2,.,TGCAGTGCTAGACATAGCGGGACCGGCACAGATACGCAGTATTTT,CSARHSGTGTDTQYF
TRBV6-2/TRBV6-3,TRBJ2-2,.,.,TGTGCCAGCAGTTTCGGGATAGGTGGGGAGCTGTTTTTT,CASSFGIGGELFF
TRBV15,TRBJ2-3,.,.,TGTGCCACCAGCAGAGATAGAGATACGCAGTATTTT,CATSRDRDTQYF
TRBV11-2,TRBJ1-2,.,few,TGTGCCAGCAGCTTAGAGGTGGGAGCTAACTATGGCTACACCTTC,CASSLEVGANYGYTF
TRBV12-3/TRBV12-4,TRBJ2-7,TRBD2,.,TGTGCCAGCAGTTTAGGTTCCGGGGGACTAGTGAACTACGAGCAGTACTTC,CASSLGSGGLVNYEQYF
TRBV29-1,TRBJ2-2,TRBD1,few,TGCAGCGTTGGGACAGGCCCCTCGAACACCGGGGAGCTGTTTTTT,CSVGTGPSNTGELFF
TRBV20-1,TRBJ2-1,.,few,TGCAGTGCTAGGCGCGGCTCCTACAATGAGCAGTTCTTC,CSARRGSYNEQFF
TRBV27,TRBJ1-1,.,many,TGTGCCAGCAGTAAGCGTCTTGCGGGGAACACTGAAGCTTTCTTT,CASSKRLAGNTEAFF
TRBV12-3/TRBV12-4,TRBJ1-1,.,.,TGTGCCAGCAGTTTGTCAGGGCATCCTGAAGCTTTCTTT,CASSLSGHPEAFF
TRBV5-4,TRBJ2-1,.,few,TGTGCCAGCAGCACTGACTATCTGGAGCAGTTCTTC,CASSTDYLEQFF
TRBV7-9,TRBJ1-3,.,few,TGTGCCAGCAGCTTCCGTTGGGACTCGGGAAACACCATATATTTT,CASSFRWDSGNTIYF
TRBV20-1,TRBJ2-5,.,many,TGCAGTGCTAGAGGGGACCAAAAAGAGACCCAGTACTTC,CSARGDQKETQYF
TRBV4-2,TRBJ2-1,TRBD2,few,TGTGCCAGCAGCCAAGCCCGGGGGCTACTAGCGGATGAGCAGTTCTTC,CASSQARGLLADEQFF
TRBV6-1,TRBJ2-1,TRBD2,.,TGTGCCAGCAGAGAATGGACTAGCGGGATTTTCGACGGGGGTGAGCAGTTCTTC,CASREWTSGIFDGGEQFF
TRBV5-1,TRBJ2-7,.,few,TGCGCCAGCCATAATGGGGGCTCCTACGAGCAGTACTTC,CASHNGGSYEQYF
TRBV12-3/TRBV12-4,TRBJ2-1,.,few,TGTGCCAGCAGTTTTGGCGGGGGCCCGAGGTGGGGTGAGCAGTTCTTC,CASSFGGGPRWGEQFF
TRBV3-1,TRBJ2-7,TRBD2,few,TGTGCCAGCAGCCAAGGGACTAGCGGGCGTACCTACGAGCAGTACTTC,CASSQGTSGRTYEQYF